Included here is one T cell receptor beta chain sequence, with context. Its target is not known. All of the isolated RNA was reverse transcribed, so expressed TCRB transcripts were sequenced. Sequencing used immunoSEQ multiplex PCR; TCRdb keeps in-frame clones, though not all of them. The sample yields roughly 140,000 clones, over 9% seen once. The entry originates in a study of beta chain features in type 1 diabetes. The junction had 12 bases not matched to a gene; V was cut back by 5 bases and J by 2 bases. This CDR3 is built from 17 residues. Looked up from germline, CDR1 is MDHEN and CDR2 is SYDVKM. Whole-study results and caveats: Patients with Type 1 diabetes showed moderately but significantly shorter TCRB CDR3s in all four CD4+ subsets.

The sample taken for sequencing was central memory CD4+ T cells from blood. This TCR was sampled from a man younger than 40 with type 1 diabetes. The V call is TRBV28, the J call TRBJ2-4, with 7 nucleotides matching TRBD1. The CDR3 region has the DNA TGTGCCAGCAGTCCCTTCTTCCGACAGGGAACCAAAAACATTCAGTACTTC. Its translation: CASSPFFRQGTKNIQYF.